The 21 T cell receptor beta chains below all came from one sample that was sequenced in a study of blood T cell repertoires in COVID-19. Here immunoSEQ multiplex PCR was the method, and the copy in TCRdb shows in-frame clones only, minus some. The sample contains about 170,000 clones, 89% of which appear only once. Sequenced material: PBMCs or T cells enriched from blood (not recorded which). The receptors stem from a woman aged 18-35 years who had recovered from COVID-19.

The rearrangement links TRBV27 to TRBJ2-1; 15 positions match TRBD2. The CDR3 covers 14 residues. V was clipped by 6 bases and J by 9 bases; unmatched bases: 3. CDR1 is MNHEY, CDR2 SMNVEV, per germline (reference sequence). CDR3 region: CASRGLAGGGEQFF. Written as DNA, the CDR3 is TGTGCCAGCAGGGGACTAGCGGGAGGCGGTGAGCAGTTCTTC.

The rearrangement joins TRBV28 to TRBJ1-2, with D hard to call. Between the trimmed V and J ends, which lost 3 bases and 2 bases, there was a span of 7 bases. This CDR3 has 13 residues. The germline gives CDR1 MDHEN, CDR2 SYDVKM. The CDR3 DNA reads as TGTGCCAGCAGTTTCAAGCTGAACTATGGCTACACCTTC. Residues: CASSFKLNYGYTF.

This chain links TRBV10-1 with TRBJ2-7, with 10 bases matching TRBD2. After removal of 4 bases from V and 0 bases from J, the junction contained 6 bases not matched to a gene. There are 16 residues in the CDR3. The germline V gene encodes CDR1 WNHNN and CDR2 SYGVQD (reference sequence). The CDR3 coding sequence is TGCGCCAGCAGTGCGGGATCTAGCGGGAGCTCCTACGAGCAGTACTTC. This codes for CASSAGSSGSSYEQYF.

This sequence joins TRBV29-1 and TRBJ2-5; D is perhaps TRBD2 (5 bases). This CDR3 contains 13 residues. The germline V gene encodes CDR1 SQVTM and CDR2 ANQGSEA. V lost 4 bases and J 2 bases, leaving 11 bases between the germline ends. The CDR3 loop is CSVVRGPQETQYF. In DNA form, the CDR3 reads TGCAGCGTTGTACGCGGGCCTCAAGAGACCCAGTACTTC. Together with reference TRBV29-1 and TRBJ2-5, the CDR3 gives the full variable domain: SAVISQKPSRDICQRGTSLTIQCQVDSQVTMMFWYRQQPGQSLTLIATANQGSEATYESGFVIDKFPISRPNLTFSTLTVSNMSPEDSSIYLCSVVRGPQETQYFGPGTRLLVL.

The gene calls are TRBV7-9 and TRBJ1-2; D not resolved. The germline V and J ends were trimmed by 2 bases and 8 bases, with 12 bases remaining between them. This CDR3 is built from 13 residues. Germline V CDR1 and CDR2: SEHNR, FQNEAQ (reference sequence). The CDR3 loop is CASSLSTTAGYTF. The CDR3 nucleotides read TGTGCCAGCAGCTTATCCACAACAGCAGGCTACACCTTC.

This rearrangement joins TRBV5-8 to TRBJ2-3; 9 bases are shared with TRBD2. The CDR3 totals 15 residues. The germline V gene has CDR1 SGHTS and CDR2 YDEGEE. J lost 1 base, V lost 4 bases, and 4 bases had no gene match. The CDR3 reads CASSIASGGTDTQYF. The CDR3 region has the DNA TGTGCCAGCAGCATTGCTAGCGGGGGCACAGATACGCAGTATTTT.

V and J are TRBV18 and TRBJ1-2; unclear D gene. Germline V gene lookup returns CDR1 KGHSH and CDR2 LQKENI. CDR3 size: 15 residues. V was clipped by 1 base and J by 4 bases, with 13 bases between them. CDR3 DNA: TGTGCCAGCTCACCACGGGTAGGAGATGGCTATGGCTACACCTTC. Its translation is CASSPRVGDGYGYTF.

The V gene is TRBV4-2, the J gene TRBJ1-5, with D tentatively TRBD1 (6 bases). The CDR3 spans 14 residues. V lost 4 bases to trimming and J lost 2 bases, with 9 bases between them. The germline V gene has CDR1 LGHNA and CDR2 YNFKEQ. CDR3 coding DNA: TGTGCCAGCAGCCTGGACAGTGGCAATCAGCCCCAGCATTTT. This sequence encodes CASSLDSGNQPQHF.

This chain joins TRBV7-9 and TRBJ1-1, with a possible D match to TRBD1 (6 bases). This CDR3 is 15 amino acids long. The germline CDR1 and CDR2 sequences are SEHNR and FQNEAQ (reference sequence). V lost 0 bases and J 1 base, leaving 9 bases between the germline ends. CDR3 loop: CASSLAGTRNTEAFF. The CDR3 nucleotides are TGTGCCAGCAGCTTAGCAGGGACACGGAACACTGAAGCTTTCTTT.

The sample holds one count of this clone. The chain couples TRBV27 to TRBJ2-2; TRBD1 agrees at 7 bases. CDR3 length equals 15 residues. J lost 6 bases, V lost 8 bases, and 12 bases had no gene match. In germline, CDR1 is MNHEY, CDR2 SMNVEV (reference sequence). CDR3 residues: CASGRRDRAAGELFF. The DNA for the CDR3 is TGTGCCAGCGGCAGAAGAGACAGGGCGGCCGGGGAGCTGTTTTTT.

The chain links TRBV6-6 to TRBJ1-6; a possible D gene is TRBD1 (5 bases). Germline assignment: CDR1 MNHNY and CDR2 SVGAGI (reference sequence). Deletions cut 5 bases from V and 8 bases from J, with 16 bases between. The CDR3 covers 15 residues. The CDR3 DNA reads TGTGCCAGCAGTCCCGTCAGGGTTGGTGATTCACCCCTCCACTTT. It specifies CASSPVRVGDSPLHF.

The CDR3 bases are TGTGCCAGCAGCCAAGGACAGGCAGATAATGAGCAGTTCTTC. Encoded protein: CASSQGQADNEQFF. V and J are TRBV11-3 and TRBJ2-1, with 7 bases aligning to TRBD1. The CDR3 spans 14 residues. Germline loops: CDR1 SGHNT, CDR2 YENEEA. After removal of 5 bases from V and 7 bases from J, the junction contained 8 bases not matched to a gene.

This chain uses TRBV7-8 with TRBJ2-7; 10 nucleotides align to TRBD2. Germline assignment: CDR1 SGHVS and CDR2 FQNEAQ. V trimming: 3 bases; J trimming: 5 bases; junction bases outside the gene matches: 10. The CDR3 consists of 16 residues. For the CDR3, the DNA is TGTGCCAGCAGCTTCCTTCCTAGCGGGAGACCGAACGAGCAGTACTTC. This translates into CASSFLPSGRPNEQYF.

The chain couples TRBV12-3 or TRBV12-4 to TRBJ2-2; D ambiguous. Trimming took off 4 bases at V and 8 bases at J, with 8 bases between the two ends. The CDR3 has 12 amino acids. The CDR3 DNA is TGTGCCAGCAGTTACACGACTGGGGAGCTGTTTTTT. As protein: CASSYTTGELFF.

The chain links TRBV28 to TRBJ2-1; 12 bases are a match to TRBD2. Germline CDR1 MDHEN, CDR2 SYDVKM. The CDR3 covers 17 residues. V lost 6 bases to trimming and J lost 5 bases; unmatched junction nucleotides: 11. CDR3 DNA: TGTGCCAGCAGGACGAGACTAGCGGGAGACAATCACAATGAGCAGTTCTTC. Translating gives CASRTRLAGDNHNEQFF.

This sequence joins TRBV28 and TRBJ2-7; 7 bases agree with TRBD1. The CDR3 runs 15 residues. J gave up 6 bases and V 7 bases, and 15 bases lay outside the gene matches. Per the germline V gene, CDR1 is MDHEN and CDR2 is SYDVKM. CDR3 residues: CASKPQRGQMAEQYF. CDR3 DNA: TGTGCCAGCAAACCCCAAAGGGGGCAGATGGCCGAGCAGTACTTC.

This chain uses TRBV28 with TRBJ2-3; a possible D gene is TRBD2 (6 bases). The V gene lost 6 bases and the J gene lost 6 bases, with 19 bases spanning the gap. The germline V gene encodes CDR1 MDHEN and CDR2 SYDVKM. CDR3 size: 15 residues. The CDR3 coding sequence is TGTGCCAGCAGACCCGGGACTTTCCCACAGGATACGCAGTATTTT. Its translation: CASRPGTFPQDTQYF.

The rearrangement uses TRBV13 and TRBJ2-3; TRBD1 matches at 7 bases. With 5 bases clipped from V and 2 bases from J, the junction kept 7 bases outside the gene matches. Germline V gives CDR1 PRHDT, CDR2 FYEKMQ (reference sequence). The CDR3 sequence is 15 residues long. The CDR3 coding sequence is TGTGCCAGCAGCCTTAGACAGGGCAACACAGATACGCAGTATTTT. This sequence encodes CASSLRQGNTDTQYF.

The chain couples TRBV10-3 to TRBJ2-3, with 9 bases fitting TRBD2. The V gene's germline CDR1 is ENHRY and CDR2 SYGVKD. The CDR3 is made up of 16 amino acids. Trimming cost V 7 bases and J 0 bases; bases outside gene matches: 8. CDR3 sequence: CAIMASGATSTDTQYF. The CDR3 nucleotides read TGTGCCATCATGGCTAGCGGGGCCACTAGCACAGATACGCAGTATTTT.

The V and J genes are TRBV5-1 and TRBJ2-1, with D uncertain. V lost 4 bases, J lost 8 bases, and 19 bases lay in between. The CDR3 loop spans 15 amino acids. CDR1 and CDR2 from the germline V gene are SGHRS and YFSETQ. Here the CDR3 reads CASSSYSRLTDEQFF. The CDR3 region has the DNA TGCGCCAGCAGCAGCTACTCAAGACTGACCGATGAGCAGTTCTTC.

This clone was found once. The chain has TRBV29-1 and TRBJ1-4; TRBD1 matches at 7 bases. J lost 5 bases, V lost 7 bases, and 7 bases had no gene match. Per the germline V gene, CDR1 is SQVTM and CDR2 is ANQGSEA. CDR3 length: 13 amino acids. The CDR3 nucleotides are TGCAGCGCCGACGGGACAGTCAATGAAAAACTGTTTTTT. Translated, it gives CSADGTVNEKLFF.